One sample yielded the 21 T cell receptor beta chains listed below, sequenced in a study of blood T cell repertoires in COVID-19. Sequencing used immunoSEQ multiplex PCR; TCRdb keeps in-frame clones, though not all of them. The sample includes about 300,000 clones, 88% of them seen just once. The sequenced sample consisted of peripheral blood. These receptors all stem from a woman between 25 and 40 years old who had recovered from COVID-19.

J is TRBJ1-1 and V is TRBV6-5; a weak D match, TRBD1 (6 bases). The germline V and J ends were trimmed by 5 bases and 5 bases, with 15 bases remaining between them. The CDR3 is 14 amino acids. Germline V gene data show CDR1 as MNHEY and CDR2 as SVGAGI. The CDR3 coding sequence is TGTGCCAGCAGTAGGACTGCAGGGGATACTGAAGCTTTCTTT. Protein: CASSRTAGDTEAFF.

This clone was detected once. This chain joins TRBV28 and TRBJ2-7; the D gene is possibly TRBD1 (6 bases). V was trimmed by 10 bases and J by 5 bases, leaving 21 bases between them. The CDR3 consists of 14 residues. Germline loops: CDR1 MDHEN, CDR2 SYDVKM. The CDR3 DNA sequence: TGTGCCACCCTTGTCGGCAGGGGAGTTAACGAGCAGTACTTC. Encoded protein: CATLVGRGVNEQYF.

A few counts support this clone. This chain connects TRBV28 to TRBJ2-7; D unclear. V shed 4 bases and J shed 2 bases, with 12 bases lying between them. In germline, CDR1 is MDHEN, CDR2 SYDVKM. This CDR3 has 14 amino acids. CDR3 residues: CASSWNGPTYEQYF. The CDR3 coding sequence is TGTGCCAGCAGTTGGAATGGGCCGACCTACGAGCAGTACTTC.

This chain connects TRBV12-3 or TRBV12-4 to TRBJ1-1, with 7 positions matching TRBD1. V trimming: 6 bases; J trimming: 2 bases; junction bases outside the gene matches: 3. The CDR3 loop spans 13 amino acids. CDR3 amino acids: CASRGQINTEAFF. In DNA form, the CDR3 reads TGTGCCAGCAGGGGACAGATTAACACTGAAGCTTTCTTT.

The chain joins TRBV18 to TRBJ1-4; the match to TRBD1 covers 10 bases. V shed 3 bases, J shed 6 bases, and the junction held 1 base outside the gene matches. From germline, CDR1 is KGHSH and CDR2 LQKENI. There are 14 residues in the CDR3. The CDR3 protein is CASSPGQGYEKLFF. As DNA, the CDR3 is TGTGCCAGCTCACCGGGACAGGGGTATGAAAAACTGTTTTTT. The variable domain in full, completed from reference TRBV18 and TRBJ1-4, reads NAGVMQNPRHLVRRRGQEARLRCSPMKGHSHVYWYRQLPEEGLKFMVYLQKENIIDESGMPKERFSAEFPKEGPSILRIQQVVRGDSAAYFCASSPGQGYEKLFFGSGTQLSVL.

This clone was observed once. The V gene is TRBV11-3, the J gene TRBJ2-2, with 15 positions matching TRBD2. Looked up from germline, CDR1 is SGHNT and CDR2 is YENEEA. The CDR3 extends over 18 amino acids. The V gene end was trimmed by 4 bases and the J gene end by 5 bases; junction bases not matched to a gene: 8. CDR3 sequence (DNA): TGTGCCAGCAGCTCCGGGACTAGCGGGGGGACGTGGACCGGGGAGCTGTTTTTT. It translates to CASSSGTSGGTWTGELFF.

The V call is TRBV2, the J call TRBJ1-4; 7 positions match TRBD1. The V segment lost 5 bases and the J segment 7 bases; nucleotides outside the gene matches: 4. The CDR3 consists of 13 residues. Germline V gene sequence: CDR1 SNHLY, CDR2 FYNNEI. The CDR3 sequence is CASSRAGGEKLFF. The CDR3 region has the DNA TGTGCCAGCAGTCGGGCAGGGGGTGAAAAACTGTTTTTT.

The chain recombines TRBV4-3 with TRBJ1-2; TRBD1 agrees at 8 bases. This CDR3 has 14 residues. Looked up from germline, CDR1 is LGHNA and CDR2 is YSLEER. V trimming: 3 bases; J trimming: 6 bases; junction bases outside the gene matches: 6. The CDR3 loop reads CASSHKDRVHGYTF. The CDR3 coding sequence is TGCGCCAGCAGCCACAAGGACAGGGTTCATGGCTACACCTTC.

The chain recombines TRBV12-5 with TRBJ2-2; possible D gene TRBD1, 6 bases. Germline V CDR1 and CDR2: LGHNT, FRNRAP. This CDR3 comprises 15 residues. CDR3 region: CASRIGGSGTGELFF. The CDR3 DNA is TGTGCGAGCCGTATTGGGGGCTCGGGAACCGGGGAGCTGTTTTTT. Variable domain in full (rest from reference TRBV12-5 and TRBJ2-2): DARVTQTPRHKVTEMGQEVTMRCQPILGHNTVFWYRQTMMQGLELLAYFRNRAPLDDSGMPKDRFSAEMPDATLATLKIQPSEPRDSAVYFCASRIGGSGTGELFFGEGSRLTVL.

Comments on this clone: Other nucleotide sequences in the sample specify the same CDR3. The chain has TRBV19 and TRBJ2-7, with 7 bases aligning to TRBD1. Germline V CDR1 and CDR2: LNHDA, SQIVND (reference sequence). Trimming removed 6 bases from V and 2 bases from J; junction bases left unmatched: 4. This CDR3 is built from 13 residues. The CDR3 spells CASSPGQTYEQYF. DNA of the CDR3: TGTGCCAGTAGCCCGGGACAGACCTACGAGCAGTACTTC.

This chain links TRBV5-6 with TRBJ1-2; 9 bases are a match to TRBD1. This CDR3 contains 15 residues. V gave up 7 bases and J gave up 7 bases; unmatched junction bases: 14. Germline values: CDR1 SGHDT, CDR2 YYEEEE. This CDR3 reads CASEAMTGGLSGYTF. The CDR3 DNA is TGTGCCAGCGAGGCAATGACAGGGGGATTGAGTGGCTACACCTTC.

V usage is TRBV5-1 and J usage is TRBJ2-1, with a possible D match to TRBD1 (6 bases). CDR1 and CDR2 (germline): SGHRS, YFSETQ. The CDR3 consists of 15 residues. Trimming took 4 bases from V and 0 from J, leaving 11 bases between them. CDR3 residues: CASSNDRSSYNEQFF. DNA of the CDR3: TGCGCCAGCAGCAATGACAGGAGCTCCTACAATGAGCAGTTCTTC.

This clone has a single count. This chain uses TRBV6-1 with TRBJ2-3, with TRBD1 matching 7 bases. Unmatched junction bases numbered 4, after V lost 3 bases and J lost 4 bases. In germline, CDR1 is MNHNS, CDR2 SASEGT. The CDR3 extends over 14 amino acids. The CDR3 sequence: CASSDLTGPDTQYF. The CDR3 DNA reads as TGTGCCAGCAGTGACCTGACAGGGCCAGATACGCAGTATTTT.

This chain uses TRBV18 with TRBJ2-7; 9 bases match TRBD1. Losses at the gene ends were 5 bases for V and 4 bases for J; bases not matched to a gene: 15. CDR3 length equals 17 residues. In germline, CDR1 is KGHSH, CDR2 LQKENI. The CDR3 DNA follows: TGTGCCAGCTCAGCCCGGGACAGGGAAAAGGACTTATACGAGCAGTACTTC. It yields the protein CASSARDREKDLYEQYF. Full variable domain (outside the CDR3, taken from reference TRBV18 and TRBJ2-7): NAGVMQNPRHLVRRRGQEARLRCSPMKGHSHVYWYRQLPEEGLKFMVYLQKENIIDESGMPKERFSAEFPKEGPSILRIQQVVRGDSAAYFCASSARDREKDLYEQYFGPGTRLTVT.

The gene calls are TRBV7-9 and TRBJ1-1, with D possibly being TRBD1 (6 bases). V lost 5 bases and J lost 6, with 16 bases in between. CDR3 length: 14 residues. CDR1 and CDR2 (germline): SEHNR, FQNEAQ (reference sequence). The CDR3 is CASSAGPQGPEAFF. CDR3 DNA: TGTGCCAGCAGCGCCGGGCCCCAGGGGCCTGAAGCTTTCTTT.

This clone has just one count. This chain links TRBV18 with TRBJ1-2; D unresolved. This CDR3 has 17 residues. Germline V gene data show CDR1 as KGHSH and CDR2 as LQKENI. Trimming stripped 2 bases from V and 1 base from J, with 17 bases between. The CDR3, as DNA: TGTGCCAGCTCACCAAACCCTGGACGGACTATTAACTATGGCTACACCTTC. Translation gives CASSPNPGRTINYGYTF.

This chain joins TRBV5-8 and TRBJ1-5; D remains ambiguous. CDR1 and CDR2 from the germline V gene are SGHTS and YDEGEE. Trimming left V 1 base short and J 7 bases short, with 9 bases between. This CDR3 has 13 residues. The CDR3 DNA sequence: TGTGCCAGCAGCTTGAGTATGGCCCAGCCCCAGCATTTT. Translated: CASSLSMAQPQHF.

This clone was observed a handful of times. The chain is built from TRBV10-3 and TRBJ2-1; 9 bases line up with TRBD2. CDR3 length: 14 amino acids. The V and J ends lost 4 bases and 6 bases, in that order; junction bases with no gene match: 4. Germline V gene lookup returns CDR1 ENHRY and CDR2 SYGVKD. This CDR3 is CAISGASGVNEQFF. As DNA, the CDR3 is TGTGCCATCAGTGGGGCTAGCGGGGTCAATGAGCAGTTCTTC.

The gene calls are TRBV15 and TRBJ2-4; perhaps TRBD1 as D (7 bases). CDR3 length: 15 residues. In germline, CDR1 is LNHNV, CDR2 YYDKDF (reference sequence). Trimming cost V 3 bases and J 5 bases, with 14 bases left between them. This CDR3 is CATSREGAPENIQYF. The CDR3 DNA is TGTGCCACCAGCAGGGAGGGGGCGCCCGAAAACATTCAGTACTTC.

The chain is built from TRBV3-1 (or the pseudogene TRBV3-2) and TRBJ2-5; 8 positions agree with TRBD2. The germline V gene has CDR1 LGHDT and CDR2 YNNKEL (reference sequence). This CDR3 contains 15 residues. The ends lost 5 bases at V and 5 bases at J; junction bases unmatched: 10. CDR3 sequence reads: CASSTTTGGSETQYF. In DNA form, the CDR3 reads TGTGCCAGCAGCACAACGACGGGGGGGAGTGAGACCCAGTACTTC.

The chain recombines TRBV5-1 with TRBJ1-1, with 7 bases fitting TRBD1. The CDR3 spans 14 residues. The junction had 11 bases not matched to a gene; V was cut back by 4 bases and J by 8 bases. The V gene's germline CDR1 is SGHRS and CDR2 YFSETQ. The CDR3 region has the DNA TGCGCCAGCAGCCCGACGACAGGGTCGAGGGAAGCTTTCTTT. Its protein is CASSPTTGSREAFF.